This T cell receptor beta chain was identified during a study of T cell clonotyping in hematopoietic cell transplantation. Only in-frame clones appear in the TCRdb table, and some are missing; sequencing was by immunoSEQ multiplex PCR. The top ten clones hold approximately 7.7% of a sample with about 7,200 clones, approximately 88% of them seen once. About this clone itself: The antigen is unknown.

There are 17 residues in the CDR3. Germline V gene lookup returns CDR1 SGHTA and CDR2 FQGNSA. V was trimmed by 3 bases and J by 9 bases, leaving 24 bases between them. Findings of the study overall: No sorting was done, leaving CD4 and CD8 contributions mixed.

Specimen: PBMCs, collected 100 days after allogeneic stem cell transplant. The source is a male patient in his late teens or twenties who had an allogeneic stem cell transplant from a related donor, so the T cells may come from the graft donor. Some clones in this sample may be carry-over from other donors' samples. J is TRBJ2-4 and V is TRBV7-2; D could derive from TRBD1 or TRBD2 (5 bases each). The CDR3 sequence: CASSLISPGRRTSIQYF. The CDR3 region has the DNA TGTGCCAGCAGCTTGATATCTCCGGGACGGCGAACGTCCATTCAGTACTTC.